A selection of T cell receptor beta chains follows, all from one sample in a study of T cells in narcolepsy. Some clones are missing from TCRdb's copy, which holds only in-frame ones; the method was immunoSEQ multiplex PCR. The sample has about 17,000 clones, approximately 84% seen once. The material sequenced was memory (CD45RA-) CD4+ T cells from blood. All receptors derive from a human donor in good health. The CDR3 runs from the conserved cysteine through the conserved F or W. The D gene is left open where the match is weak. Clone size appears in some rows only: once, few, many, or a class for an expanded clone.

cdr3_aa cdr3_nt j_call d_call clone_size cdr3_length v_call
CASSPGRWANEQFF TGTGCCAGCAGCCCCGGTCGGTGGGCCAATGAGCAGTTCTTC TRBJ2-1 NA NA 14 TRBV11-3
CASSSPPDTQYF TGTGCCAGCAGTTCTCCACCAGATACGCAGTATTTT TRBJ2-3 NA NA 12 TRBV6-5
CASSPSRPSGGFSYNEQFF TGTGCCAGCTCACCTTCCAGGCCTAGCGGGGGTTTCTCCTACAATGAGCAGTTCTTC TRBJ2-1 TRBD2 once 19 TRBV18
CASRAEVPGANVLTF TGCGCCAGCAGGGCGGAGGTGCCTGGGGCCAACGTCCTGACTTTC TRBJ2-6 NA NA 15 TRBV5-1
CASRERQSSSPLHF TGTGCCAGCAGGGAGCGGCAGAGCAGCTCACCCCTCCACTTT TRBJ1-6 NA NA 14 TRBV6-1
CASSISGANTGELFF TGTGCCAGCAGTATCTCAGGGGCGAACACCGGGGAGCTGTTTTTT TRBJ2-2 NA NA 15 TRBV2
CASSLGMGKGNEQYF TGTGCCAGCAGCTTGGGGATGGGCAAGGGGAACGAGCAGTACTTC TRBJ2-7 NA NA 15 TRBV5-4
CASSVSRNSYNEQFF TGTGCCAGCAGCGTGAGCCGAAATTCCTACAATGAGCAGTTCTTC TRBJ2-1 NA NA 15 TRBV9
CASSHVKVTGELFF TGCGCCAGCAGCCATGTAAAAGTCACCGGGGAGCTGTTTTTT TRBJ2-2 NA NA 14 TRBV4-3
CASSPRGIRVETQYF TGTGCCAGTAGTCCTCGAGGGATTCGAGTTGAGACCCAGTACTTC TRBJ2-5 NA NA 15 TRBV19
CARRGYEQYF TGTGCCAGAAGGGGCTACGAGCAGTACTTC TRBJ2-7 NA NA 10 TRBV5-3
CASSRDRSTDTQYF TGCGCCAGCAGCCGGGACAGAAGCACAGATACGCAGTATTTT TRBJ2-3 TRBD1 once 14 TRBV10-1
CASGGQYSYEQYF TGTGCCAGCGGAGGACAGTATTCCTACGAGCAGTACTTC TRBJ2-7 NA NA 13 TRBV13
CASSLLPREEKLFF TGTGCCAGCAGCCTTCTCCCCCGAGAGGAAAAACTGTTTTTT TRBJ1-4 NA once 14 TRBV5-5
CASSSTLFYEQYF TGTGCCAGCAGCTCGACTTTATTCTACGAGCAGTACTTC TRBJ2-7 NA NA 13 TRBV7-9
CASSTLAAGELFF TGTGCCAGCAGTACGCTAGCAGCCGGGGAGCTGTTTTTT TRBJ2-2 NA NA 13 TRBV27
CASSFAGRAHEQYF TGCGCCAGCAGCTTCGCGGGGAGAGCTCACGAGCAGTACTTC TRBJ2-7 NA NA 14 TRBV5-1
CASSPRRTGLSTDTQYF TGTGCCAGCAGCCCCCGGAGGACAGGGCTTAGCACAGATACGCAGTATTTT TRBJ2-3 TRBD1 once 17 TRBV14
CASSAGTAPSTDTQYF TGTGCCAGCAGCGCGGGGACAGCTCCTAGCACAGATACGCAGTATTTT TRBJ2-3 TRBD1 NA 16 TRBV9
CSVTTGTSGSLAF TGCAGCGTTACTACCGGGACTAGCGGGTCCCTAGCTTTC TRBJ2-7 TRBD2 once 13 TRBV29-1
CASSQENGEGGDEQYF TGCGCCAGCAGCCAAGAAAACGGGGAGGGAGGGGACGAGCAGTACTTC TRBJ2-7 TRBD2 NA 16 TRBV4-3
CASRITGGGKETQYF TGCGCCAGCAGGATCACAGGGGGCGGAAAAGAGACCCAGTACTTC TRBJ2-5 TRBD1 NA 15 TRBV5-1
CASSHDSGEGPQHF TGTGCCAGTAGCCACGACAGCGGGGAGGGGCCCCAGCATTTT TRBJ1-5 NA NA 14 TRBV19
CASSITAYGYTF TGTGCCAGTAGCATCACAGCCTATGGCTACACCTTC TRBJ1-2 NA NA 12 TRBV11-2
CASSRDRSNTGELFF TGTGCCAGCAGTCGGGACAGGTCGAACACCGGGGAGCTGTTTTTT TRBJ2-2 TRBD1 NA 15 TRBV7-2
CASSLAGDEQYF TGTGCCAGCAGCCTTGCGGGCGACGAGCAGTACTTC TRBJ2-7 NA NA 12 TRBV5-6
CASSVRDNQPQHF TGTGCCAGCAGTGTCAGGGATAATCAGCCCCAGCATTTT TRBJ1-5 NA NA 13 TRBV2
CASSLAREDTEAFF TGTGCCAGCAGCTTGGCACGGGAGGACACTGAAGCTTTCTTT TRBJ1-1 NA NA 14 TRBV7-3
CSVAGGNQPQHF TGCAGCGTTGCAGGGGGTAATCAGCCCCAGCATTTT TRBJ1-5 TRBD1 NA 12 TRBV29-1
CAWSVGGVTDTQYF TGTGCCTGGAGTGTCGGGGGCGTCACAGATACGCAGTATTTT TRBJ2-3 NA NA 14 TRBV30
CASSPSSAGEKLFF TGTGCCAGCAGTCCCTCAAGCGCGGGTGAAAAACTGTTTTTT TRBJ1-4 NA NA 14 TRBV6-1
CASSQRLAGSDTQYF TGCGCCAGCAGCCAACGACTAGCGGGATCAGATACGCAGTATTTT TRBJ2-3 TRBD2 NA 15 TRBV4-1
CASTGRRSTNEKLFF TGCGCCAGCACGGGCAGGAGATCAACTAATGAAAAACTGTTTTTT TRBJ1-4 NA few 15 TRBV10-2
CASSIPTPRNYGYTF TGTGCCAGTAGTATACCCACCCCCCGGAACTATGGCTACACCTTC TRBJ1-2 NA NA 15 TRBV19
CASRDSYQETQYF TGTGCCAGCAGGGACAGCTACCAAGAGACCCAGTACTTC TRBJ2-5 TRBD1 NA 13 TRBV10-3
CAWSSAVTDTQYF TGTGCCTGGAGCTCCGCAGTCACAGATACGCAGTATTTT TRBJ2-3 NA NA 13 TRBV30
CASSYRAGGSYEQYF TGTGCCAGCAGTTACCGAGCGGGAGGTTCCTACGAGCAGTACTTC TRBJ2-7 TRBD2 NA 15 TRBV6-8
CASSLTGSSYEQYF TGTGCCAGCAGCCTGACAGGTTCCAGCTACGAGCAGTACTTC TRBJ2-7 NA NA 14 TRBV11-3
CAWRGGLAGVGDTQYF TGTGCCTGGAGGGGAGGACTAGCGGGAGTTGGGGATACGCAGTATTTT TRBJ2-3 TRBD2 NA 16 TRBV30
CATSRPGGIYEQYF TGTGCCACCAGCAGGCCCGGCGGGATCTACGAGCAGTACTTC TRBJ2-7 NA NA 14 TRBV15
CASSSTSNQPQHF TGTGCCAGCAGCTCGACGAGCAATCAGCCCCAGCATTTT TRBJ1-5 NA NA 13 TRBV11-3
CASRPDTGRPEAFF TGCGCCAGCAGACCAGATACAGGGCGCCCTGAAGCTTTCTTT TRBJ1-1 NA few 14 TRBV4-3
CASSKTGNEKLFF TGTGCCAGTAGTAAGACCGGCAATGAAAAACTGTTTTTT TRBJ1-4 NA NA 13 TRBV19
CASSLALDADEQFF TGTGCTAGCAGCTTAGCCTTGGACGCCGATGAGCAGTTCTTC TRBJ2-1 NA NA 14 TRBV7-7
CASSRKEGFSYNEQFF TGTGCCAGCTCAAGAAAAGAAGGGTTCTCCTACAATGAGCAGTTCTTC TRBJ2-1 NA NA 16 TRBV18